This T cell receptor (beta chain) comes out of a study of blood T cell repertoires in COVID-19. Study at large: Acute and convalescent COVID-19 specimens originated in the United States, Italy and Spain.

Germline V gene lookup returns CDR1 SGHRS and CDR2 YFSETQ. Losses at the gene ends were 3 bases for V and 3 bases for J; bases not matched to a gene: 3. This CDR3 is 15 amino acids long. The cohort comprised adults aged roughly 18 to 95 years residing in 24 US areas. Cohort 3 recovery required two negative PCRs, clearance, or symptom resolution. How the authors handled the data: From reference gene primer amplification, estimates of nucleated cell counts were derived. Produced via immunoSEQ multiplex PCR; TCRdb's table is partial and in-frame only. From that table come the V and J calls and clone size; the DNA was used to work out D and trimming. This sample has 240,000 or so clones, with around 89% found just once.

V and J are TRBV5-1 and TRBJ2-1; 10 bases are shared with TRBD1. The source of this sequence is a man aged 35-49 years who had recovered from COVID-19. Sequencing used PBMCs or T cells enriched from blood (not recorded which). The CDR3 loop reads CASSWGQGIYNEQFF. As DNA, the CDR3 is TGCGCCAGCAGCTGGGGACAGGGGATCTACAATGAGCAGTTCTTC.